The clone carrying this T cell receptor (beta chain) has just a few counts. Antigen: not known. The identical CDR3 is also encoded by other nucleotide sequences in the sample. Expressed TCRB transcripts got sequenced, as all isolated RNA was reverse transcribed. The assay was immunoSEQ multiplex PCR, and TCRdb's table has in-frame clones only and misses some. The table lists some 180,000 clones, about 13% of them singletons, with about 0.66% in the top ten. Trimming took 0 bases from V and 7 from J, leaving 13 bases between them. Per the germline V gene, CDR1 is GTSNPN and CDR2 is SVGIG (reference sequence). The CDR3 contains 14 residues. This record comes from a study of beta chain features in type 1 diabetes. Study outcomes and limitations: Still unanswered here is whether HLA type influences TCRB rearrangement. For Type 1 diabetes patients, all four CD4+ subsets carried TCRB CDR3s that were moderately but significantly shorter.

Only one heparinised blood draw was taken per donor, and its volume averaged roughly 0.12 L. Purity (above 95%) was reached by all sorted populations. V gene TRBV30 combines with J gene TRBJ1-5; a possible D gene is TRBD1 (5 bases). This sequence originates from a woman aged 18-35 years in good health. Sequenced: central memory CD4+ T cells from blood. CDR3 loop: CAWSVRGGGQPQHF. The DNA for the CDR3 is TGTGCCTGGAGTGTACGGGGGGGTGGCCAGCCCCAGCATTTT. Supplemented by reference TRBV30 and TRBJ1-5, the full variable domain reads SQTIHQWPATLVQPVGSPLSLECTVEGTSNPNLYWYRQAAGRGLQLLFYSVGIGQISSEVPQNLSASRPQDRQFILSSKKLLLSDSGFYLCAWSVRGGGQPQHFGDGTRLSIL.